This T cell receptor (beta chain) was observed in a study of T cells in Graves' hyperthyroidism and ophthalmopathy. The wider study: Peripheral blood specimens were obtained at initial diagnosis, prior to any treatment.

Germline loops: CDR1 LNHDA, CDR2 SQIVND (reference sequence). The J segment lost 0 bases and the V segment lost 3 bases, leaving 2 bases of the junction unmatched. The CDR3 is 14 amino acids. This clonotype was observed a few times. Its specificity is not known. RNA transcripts were the template for amplifying TCR beta CDR3 regions. Using the HTBI primer set, a first-round RT-PCR was run on the TCR CDR3. TCRdb itself ran the multiplex PCR reads through MiXCR, one entry per CDR3 protein. Here the sample spans fewer than 350,000 distinct CDR3 sequences, 13% being singletons. The blood specimen was taken at initial hyperthyroidism diagnosis, before any ophthalmopathy symptoms. Isolation of PBMCs was performed on approximately 10 ml fresh peripheral blood. General observations from the study: Most expanded thyroid clonotypes above 0.001 also appeared in blood.

This receptor was identified in a woman aged 25 to 39 with Graves' hyperthyroidism that later progressed to Graves' ophthalmopathy. Sequenced material: blood. The genes are TRBV19 and TRBJ2-7, with TRBD1 matching 7 bases. The CDR3 region is CASSMDRLSYEQYF. Written as DNA, the CDR3 is TGTGCCAGTAGTATGGACAGGCTCTCCTACGAGCAGTACTTC.